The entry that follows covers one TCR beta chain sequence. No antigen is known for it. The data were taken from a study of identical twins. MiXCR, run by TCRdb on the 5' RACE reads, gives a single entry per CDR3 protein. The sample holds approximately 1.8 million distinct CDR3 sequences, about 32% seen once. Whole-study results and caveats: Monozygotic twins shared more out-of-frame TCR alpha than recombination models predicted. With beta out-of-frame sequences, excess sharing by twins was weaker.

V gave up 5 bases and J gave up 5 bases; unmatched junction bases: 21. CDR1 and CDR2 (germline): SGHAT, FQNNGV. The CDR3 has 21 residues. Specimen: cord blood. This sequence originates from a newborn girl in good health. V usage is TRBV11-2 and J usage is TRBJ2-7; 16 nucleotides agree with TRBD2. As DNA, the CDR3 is TGTGCCAGCAGCGTTAGACCCCCATCGGGACTAGCGGGGGGGCCGTGGCACGAGCAGTACTTC. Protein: CASSVRPPSGLAGGPWHEQYF.